Shown below are 17 T cell receptor beta chains from a single sample sequenced in a study of T cells expressing NK-cell markers. From its re-call of the 5' RACE reads, TCRdb lists each CDR3 protein once, without DNA. The sample's table shows about 540,000 distinct CDR3 sequences. The specimen sequenced was blood T cells: a sorted CD56 or NKG2C T cell subset, CD4+ or CD8+ T cells, or bulk PBMC T cells (not recorded which). Receptors were obtained from a man between 18 and 35 years old in good health.

The V gene is TRBV20-1, the J gene TRBJ1-2; the TCRdb D gene call, TRBD1, has no DNA to confirm it. The CDR3 sequence is 14 residues long. Germline loops: CDR1 DFQATT, CDR2 SNEGSKA (reference sequence). CDR3 residues: CSAGRDRVEAGYTF.

The chain combines TRBV7-8 with TRBJ2-4; as DNA is missing, the TRBD1 call by TCRdb cannot be tested. CDR1 is SGHVS, CDR2 FQNEAQ, per germline. The CDR3 totals 15 residues. The CDR3 loop is CASRSDRIAKNIQYF.

The chain links TRBV10-3 to TRBJ2-3; the TCRdb D gene call, TRBD2, has no DNA to confirm it. Germline assignment: CDR1 ENHRY and CDR2 SYGVKD. The CDR3 has 12 residues. CDR3 residues: CATTAASDTQYF.

V usage is TRBV7-8 and J usage is TRBJ2-1; without DNA, the TCRdb call of TRBD1 cannot be checked. Germline V gives CDR1 SGHVS, CDR2 FQNEAQ. This CDR3 is 13 amino acids long. CDR3 residues: CASSHISREEGFF.

The chain links TRBV7-9 to TRBJ2-1; TCRdb's D gene call, TRBD2, goes unchecked for lack of DNA. This CDR3 is 16 amino acids long. Germline-derived CDR1 and CDR2 are SEHNR and FQNEAQ (reference sequence). The CDR3: CASSVTSGRLYNEQFF.

This chain links TRBV20-1 with TRBJ2-7; lacking DNA, the TRBD2 call made by TCRdb goes unchecked. The germline gives CDR1 DFQATT, CDR2 SNEGSKA (reference sequence). This CDR3 is built from 15 residues. The CDR3 loop is CSARDRAAGYYEQYF.

The rearrangement uses TRBV14 and TRBJ2-5; TCRdb calls TRBD1, which cannot be checked without DNA. The CDR3 consists of 14 residues. Germline V gene sequence: CDR1 SGHDN, CDR2 FVKESK. CDR3 sequence: CASSHGTFAETQYF.

This chain uses TRBV20-1 with TRBJ2-1. Germline V lookup: CDR1 DFQATT, CDR2 SNEGSKA (reference sequence). The CDR3 sequence is 18 residues long. The chain's CDR3 is CSATTILRTGSSYNEQFF.

V gene TRBV7-9 combines with J gene TRBJ2-5. Germline V lookup: CDR1 SEHNR, CDR2 FQNEAQ (reference sequence). This CDR3 has 14 residues. CDR3 loop: CASSLDSEKETQYF.

V gene TRBV20-1 combines with J gene TRBJ1-2; the D call from TCRdb, TRBD1, cannot be confirmed without DNA. The CDR3 covers 12 residues. Germline CDR1 is DFQATT and CDR2 is SNEGSKA (reference sequence). CDR3 in amino acids: CSATPREYGYTF.

V usage is TRBV28 and J usage is TRBJ2-7. CDR3 length: 11 amino acids. Germline values: CDR1 MDHEN, CDR2 SYDVKM. The CDR3: CASTSWDEQYF.

The chain is built from TRBV7-9 and TRBJ2-7; absent DNA, TCRdb's TRBD2 call cannot be checked. Germline V gives CDR1 SEHNR, CDR2 FQNEAQ (reference sequence). The CDR3 spans 16 residues. CDR3 sequence reads: CASSLSRTSGSYEQYF.

V is TRBV20-1 and J is TRBJ2-2; as DNA is missing, the TRBD2 call by TCRdb cannot be tested. The germline CDR1 and CDR2 sequences are DFQATT and SNEGSKA (reference sequence). This CDR3 comprises 17 residues. This chain's CDR3 is CSARALREAPHTGELFF.

The gene calls are TRBV7-6 and TRBJ2-3; no DNA is available, so the TRBD2 call from TCRdb remains unchecked. Germline CDR1 is SGHVS and CDR2 is FNYEAQ. The CDR3 sequence is 16 residues long. CDR3 amino acids: CASSLFGRVVADTQYF.

This CDR3 is CASSQFGDEQFF. J is TRBJ2-1 and V is TRBV4-2. Germline lookup yields CDR1 LGHNA and CDR2 YNFKEQ. The CDR3 has 12 amino acids.

The chain recombines TRBV27 with TRBJ2-7; there is no DNA to check the TCRdb D call of TRBD1. The CDR3 totals 15 residues. Germline V gives CDR1 MNHEY, CDR2 SMNVEV (reference sequence). Here the CDR3 reads CASSLSRQGSAEQYF.

The J gene is TRBJ2-5, the V gene TRBV18; the D call of TRBD1 rests on TCRdb alone, since no DNA is present to check it. This CDR3 comprises 15 residues. Germline loops: CDR1 KGHSH, CDR2 LQKENI. Here the CDR3 reads CASSPRGAGQETQYF.